The entry below describes one TCR beta chain. The data originate from a study of molecular identifiers for immune sequencing clone quantification. Trimming left V 0 bases short and J 5 bases short, with 16 bases between. CDR3 length: 16 amino acids. CDR1 LGHNT and CDR2 FRNRAP come from the germline V gene. TCRdb analysed the PCR reads with MiXCR anew, one entry per CDR3 protein. The table has roughly 630,000 distinct CDR3 sequences, about 25% seen once. The chain has TRBV12-5 and TRBJ2-5; D call uncertain. The sequence was collected from a human donor in good health. Some libraries in this study had Jurkat cell RNA spiked in. Sequenced input: naive CD8+ T cells from blood, with Jurkat cell RNA spiked in. Subset here: FACS-sorted CD8+CD4-CCR7+CD45RA+ naive T cells. CDR3 protein: CASGLVRSGDAETQYF. The CDR3, as DNA: TGTGCTAGTGGTTTGGTAAGGAGTGGGGATGCGGAGACCCAGTACTTC.